Following are 21 T cell receptor beta chains from one sample sequenced in a study of memory CD4+ T cells and cytomegalovirus serostatus. Single viable CD3+CD4+CD8-CD45RO+ cells were sorted as the memory CD4+ T cells. Using immunoSEQ multiplex PCR, the repertoire was profiled, and TCRdb retains in-frame clones only, with some absent. The data contain 50,000 to 65,000 clones, more than 70% of them singletons. Sequenced: memory CD4+ T cells from blood. The origin of the receptors is an adult in good health and CMV-seronegative.

The J gene is TRBJ2-1, the V gene TRBV7-9; 11 bases match TRBD1. V gave up 4 bases and J gave up 7 bases; unmatched junction bases: 3. The germline gives CDR1 SEHNR, CDR2 FQNEAQ (reference sequence). The CDR3 covers 14 residues. CDR3 amino acids: CASSSGQGVNEQFF. CDR3 sequence (DNA): TGTGCCAGCAGCTCGGGACAGGGGGTTAATGAGCAGTTCTTC.

The chain joins TRBV28 to TRBJ1-2; 8 bases align to TRBD1. The CDR3 spans 15 residues. The trim removed 1 base at V and 4 bases at J, leaving 5 bases unmatched. Germline V gene lookup returns CDR1 MDHEN and CDR2 SYDVKM. CDR3 amino acids: CASSLSTGVSYGYTF. CDR3 sequence (DNA): TGTGCCAGCAGTTTATCGACAGGGGTGAGCTATGGCTACACCTTC.

This clone came up once. This rearrangement joins TRBV30 to TRBJ1-2; a possible D gene is TRBD1 (5 bases). Trimming left V 6 bases short and J 4 bases short, with 24 bases between. This CDR3 has 16 residues. Per germline, CDR1 GTSNPN and CDR2 SVGIG (reference sequence). The CDR3 DNA reads as TGTGCCTGTCCACCCCCGGCCGGGGGAGGAACCTATGGCTACACCTTC. Translating gives CACPPPAGGGTYGYTF.

V and J are TRBV7-8 and TRBJ1-1, with D hard to call. Germline V CDR1 and CDR2: SGHVS, FQNEAQ. V was clipped by 3 bases and J by 2 bases, with 7 bases between them. The CDR3 is 13 amino acids. The CDR3 loop is CASSFSKNTEAFF. The CDR3 coding sequence is TGTGCCAGCAGCTTCTCAAAAAACACTGAAGCTTTCTTT.

CDR3 sequence: CASSEAEGEFF. In DNA form, the CDR3 reads TGTGCCAGCAGTGAAGCGGAGGGGGAGTTCTTC. This sequence joins TRBV2 and TRBJ2-1; D might be TRBD1 or TRBD2, each matching 6 bases. The ends were cut back, 0 bases at V and 14 bases at J, with 8 bases in the middle. There are 11 residues in the CDR3. In germline, CDR1 is SNHLY, CDR2 FYNNEI.

The chain uses TRBV7-9 and TRBJ1-1, with a tentative D call TRBD1 (6 bases). CDR1 and CDR2 from the germline V gene are SEHNR and FQNEAQ (reference sequence). This CDR3 is built from 15 residues. V was cut by 4 bases and J by 11 bases, with 23 bases left in between. The CDR3 loop reads CASSSPTGSEGGAFF. CDR3 coding DNA: TGTGCCAGCAGCTCCCCGACAGGATCCGAGGGTGGGGCTTTCTTT.

The V gene is TRBV19, the J gene TRBJ2-3; 9 bases map to TRBD2. Trimming at V came to 7 bases and at J to 5 bases, leaving 7 bases not matched to a gene. The germline V gene encodes CDR1 LNHDA and CDR2 SQIVND (reference sequence). This CDR3 has 14 residues. The CDR3 sequence is CASIASGVEDTQYF. CDR3 coding DNA: TGTGCCAGTATTGCTAGCGGGGTCGAAGATACGCAGTATTTT.

The genes are TRBV19 and TRBJ2-6; TRBD1 or TRBD2 may be the D gene (5 bases each). V lost 7 bases, J lost 0 bases, and 10 bases lay in between. The CDR3 covers 15 residues. CDR1 is LNHDA and CDR2 is SQIVND in the germline V gene (reference sequence). The chain's CDR3 is CASIDGASGANVLTF. CDR3 nucleotide sequence: TGTGCCAGTATTGACGGGGCCTCTGGGGCCAACGTCCTGACTTTC.

This chain uses TRBV27 with TRBJ2-2; D ambiguous. V was trimmed by 2 bases and J by 5 bases, leaving 9 bases between them. This CDR3 is built from 14 residues. The V gene's germline CDR1 is MNHEY and CDR2 SMNVEV (reference sequence). CDR3 loop: CASSLARNTGELFF. In DNA, the CDR3 is TGTGCCAGCAGTTTAGCTAGAAATACCGGGGAGCTGTTTTTT.

V is TRBV21-1 and J is TRBJ1-1. TRBV21-1 represents a pseudogene. CDR3 length: 13 amino acids. CDR3 coding DNA: TGTGCCAGCAGCAAAGCGCGGTGGACTGAAGCTTTCTTT. It codes for CASSKARWTEAFF.

This clone was recorded only once. The V call is TRBV15, the J call TRBJ2-5; D call uncertain. The CDR3 has 14 residues. V shed 3 bases and J shed 5 bases, with 13 bases lying between them. Germline lookup yields CDR1 LNHNV and CDR2 YYDKDF (reference sequence). CDR3 amino acids: CATSSGSGWETQYF. Written as DNA, the CDR3 is TGTGCCACCAGCAGCGGAAGTGGGTGGGAGACCCAGTACTTC. Based on the CDR3 plus reference TRBV15 and TRBJ2-5, the full variable domain is DAMVIQNPRYQVTQFGKPVTLSCSQTLNHNVMYWYQQKSSQAPKLLFHYYDKDFNNEADTPDNFQSRRPNTSFCFLDIRSPGLGDTAMYLCATSSGSGWETQYFGPGTRLLVL.

The chain links TRBV7-2 to TRBJ2-1, with 10 bases fitting TRBD2. Germline assignment: CDR1 SGHTA and CDR2 FQGNSA. J lost 6 bases, V lost 4 bases, and 9 bases had no gene match. The CDR3 length is 16 residues. This CDR3 reads CASSSASGRLGNEQFF. The CDR3 nucleotides are TGTGCCAGCAGCTCCGCTAGCGGGAGATTGGGCAATGAGCAGTTCTTC.

V gene TRBV18 combines with J gene TRBJ2-2; no clear D. The CDR3 is 14 amino acids. V was clipped by 8 bases and J by 0 bases, with 10 bases between them. Germline V gene data show CDR1 as KGHSH and CDR2 as LQKENI. CDR3 loop: CASLLSSNTGELFF. Written as DNA, the CDR3 is TGTGCCAGCCTCTTGTCCTCGAACACCGGGGAGCTGTTTTTT.

Remarks on this clone: Relative to the germline gene, one junction end is altered; a read error may explain this. The gene calls are TRBV7-8 and TRBJ1-1; perhaps TRBD1 as D (5 bases). CDR1 is SGHVS and CDR2 is FQNEAQ in the germline V gene. The CDR3 sequence is 13 residues long. CDR3 loop: CAGSSRAGTAAFF. CDR3 in DNA: TGTGCCGGCAGCTCTAGAGCGGGGACGGCTGCTTTCTTT.

This clone was observed a single time. V gene TRBV7-3 combines with J gene TRBJ2-2; 11 bases match TRBD2. The germline gives CDR1 SGHTA, CDR2 FQGTGA. This CDR3 is 19 amino acids long. Trimming removed 5 bases from V and 8 bases from J; junction bases left unmatched: 19. The chain's CDR3 is CASSQTGTSGPERSGELFF. In nucleotides, the CDR3 is TGTGCCAGCAGCCAAACTGGGACTAGCGGTCCCGAAAGATCAGGGGAGCTGTTTTTT.

Turning to this clone: Other DNA variants within this sample encode the same CDR3. The chain combines TRBV5-1 with TRBJ1-1; D is unresolved. Germline CDR1 SGHRS, CDR2 YFSETQ. The CDR3 has 15 amino acids. The ends were cut back, 0 bases at V and 1 base at J, with 10 bases in the middle. The CDR3 reads CASSLGPGGNTEAFF. In DNA form, the CDR3 reads TGCGCCAGCAGCTTGGGCCCGGGAGGGAACACTGAAGCTTTCTTT.

The chain couples TRBV7-2 to TRBJ1-2, with 10 bases that match TRBD1. Germline V gives CDR1 SGHTA, CDR2 FQGNSA. CDR3 length equals 14 residues. V lost 5 bases and J lost 8; bases outside the gene matches: 8. The CDR3 DNA reads as TGTGCCAGCAGCCCCCCGGGGACAGGGGTCGGCTACACCTTC. This encodes CASSPPGTGVGYTF.

The chain employs TRBV5-4 and TRBJ2-5; possibly TRBD1 or TRBD2 for D (5 bases each). The CDR3 covers 13 residues. Trimming took 4 bases from V and 2 from J, leaving 9 bases between them. The germline CDR1 and CDR2 sequences are SGHNT and YYREEE (reference sequence). Here the CDR3 reads CASSRDHQETQYF. The CDR3 coding sequence is TGTGCCAGCAGCAGGGACCATCAAGAGACCCAGTACTTC.

The table lists this clone with a few counts. This rearrangement joins TRBV11-2 to TRBJ2-6; possibly TRBD1 or TRBD2 for D (5 bases each). The CDR3 contains 16 residues. Trimming took off 2 bases at V and 4 bases at J, with 12 bases between the two ends. Germline-derived CDR1 and CDR2 are SGHAT and FQNNGV. CDR3 region: CASSLYRDVGANVLTF. The CDR3 DNA reads as TGTGCCAGCAGCTTATATAGGGACGTAGGGGCCAACGTCCTGACTTTC.

The sample holds a few counts of this clone. The J gene is TRBJ1-1, the V gene TRBV10-3; 7 nucleotides line up with TRBD1. The germline CDR1 and CDR2 sequences are ENHRY and SYGVKD. This CDR3 spans 15 amino acids. V was clipped by 6 bases and J by 3 bases; unmatched bases: 10. CDR3 nucleotide sequence: TGTGCCATCAGCGGAGACCTTCAGGGGGACACTGAAGCTTTCTTT. This encodes CAISGDLQGDTEAFF.

This clone was seen only a few times. This rearrangement joins TRBV12-5 to TRBJ1-5; 8 bases are shared with TRBD1. The CDR3 spans 18 residues. V shed 3 bases and J 6 bases; nucleotides not matched to a gene: 16. Germline values: CDR1 LGHNT, CDR2 FRNRAP. CDR3 in amino acids: CASGFVGARAGGVQPQHF. CDR3 DNA sequence: TGTGCTAGTGGTTTCGTTGGGGCCAGGGCAGGGGGCGTTCAGCCCCAGCATTTT.